The 15 T cell receptor beta chains below were found in one sample sequenced in a study of blood T cells in healthy people across ages. Alongside a J-beta primer mix, a sample-barcoded 5' primer served in a second PCR lasting about 7 to 12 cycles. TCRdb used MiXCR to reprocess the 5' RACE reads, holding one entry per CDR3 protein. Among roughly 1,500,000 distinct CDR3 sequences listed, about 32% were seen once. The specimen sequenced was blood. The receptors stem from a woman aged 25-40 years in good health.

This clonotype was picked up a small number of times. This sequence joins TRBV5-1 and TRBJ2-2; 7 bases fit TRBD1. This CDR3 is 15 amino acids long. Germline assignment: CDR1 SGHRS and CDR2 YFSETQ. The ends lost 3 bases at V and 7 bases at J; junction bases unmatched: 9. The CDR3 coding sequence is TGCGCCAGCAGCTACGAGGACAGGCCAGGCGGGGAGCTGTTTTTT. Protein product: CASSYEDRPGGELFF.

The gene calls are TRBV5-1 and TRBJ1-1; perhaps TRBD1 as D (5 bases). CDR1 and CDR2 (germline): SGHRS, YFSETQ. This CDR3 is built from 16 residues. The germline V and J ends were trimmed by 3 bases and 0 bases, with 15 bases remaining between them. This CDR3 reads CASSSGVSGLNTEAFF. The CDR3, as DNA: TGCGCCAGCAGCTCGGGGGTGTCGGGACTGAACACTGAAGCTTTCTTT.

Only a few counts were recorded for this clonotype. The rearrangement links TRBV28 to TRBJ2-3; 7 bases fit TRBD2. The CDR3 is 19 residues long. Trimming at V came to 3 bases and at J to 2 bases, leaving 17 bases not matched to a gene. Germline CDR1 is MDHEN and CDR2 is SYDVKM. CDR3 region: CASSFIRLAVNSLTDTQYF. As DNA, the CDR3 is TGTGCCAGCAGTTTTATTCGGCTAGCGGTCAATAGTCTCACAGATACGCAGTATTTT.

This clonotype came up a few times. This sequence joins TRBV20-1 and TRBJ1-1; perhaps TRBD1 as D (6 bases). Trimming left V 6 bases short and J 1 base short, with 15 bases between. In germline, CDR1 is DFQATT, CDR2 SNEGSKA (reference sequence). The CDR3 spans 14 residues. The CDR3 spells CSASRQVWNTEAFF. DNA of the CDR3: TGCAGTGCAAGTAGACAGGTTTGGAACACTGAAGCTTTCTTT.

This clonotype occurred a few times. The chain has TRBV28 and TRBJ1-2; D is uncertain. This CDR3 is 13 amino acids long. V was trimmed by 5 bases and J by 2 bases, leaving 9 bases between them. Germline-derived CDR1 and CDR2 are MDHEN and SYDVKM. CDR3 nucleotide sequence: TGTGCCAGCAGTCGGGAGATAAACTATGGCTACACCTTC. Its protein is CASSREINYGYTF.

This clonotype was recorded only once. V usage is TRBV3-1 and J usage is TRBJ2-3; tentatively, D is TRBD2 (6 bases). CDR1 and CDR2 from the germline V gene are LGHDT and YNNKEL (reference sequence). Trimming removed 3 bases from V and 4 bases from J, with 26 bases in between. This CDR3 has 19 residues. CDR3 amino acids: CASSHDHMGSGTLADTQYF. DNA for the CDR3: TGTGCCAGCAGCCATGATCATATGGGGTCGGGGACTTTAGCAGATACGCAGTATTTT.

The rearrangement uses TRBV20-1 and TRBJ2-5; the match to TRBD2 covers 12 bases. Germline V CDR1 and CDR2: DFQATT, SNEGSKA (reference sequence). The J segment lost 6 bases and the V segment lost 5 bases, leaving 10 bases of the junction unmatched. This CDR3 is built from 15 residues. For the CDR3, the DNA is TGCAGTGCTCACAAGACTAGCGGGAGTGTAAAGACCCAGTACTTC. This sequence encodes CSAHKTSGSVKTQYF.

The sample holds a few counts of this clonotype. As DNA, the CDR3 is TGTGCCAGCAGTACGACCGGGACAGCGTTTACCTACGAGCAGTACTTC. Translated, it gives CASSTTGTAFTYEQYF. V gene TRBV27 combines with J gene TRBJ2-7; 7 bases are a match to TRBD1. V dropped 5 bases and J dropped 2; count of bases not matched to a gene: 12. The CDR3 is 16 residues long. The germline V gene encodes CDR1 MNHEY and CDR2 SMNVEV (reference sequence).

The J gene is TRBJ2-1, the V gene TRBV5-1; no definite D call. CDR3 size: 15 residues. Germline CDR1 SGHRS, CDR2 YFSETQ. V dropped 0 bases and J dropped 5 bases, with 12 bases sitting between them. The DNA of the CDR3 is TGCGCCAGCAGCTTGGACAGTCTTCGGGACAATGAGCAGTTCTTC. Protein: CASSLDSLRDNEQFF.

This clonotype was found a few times. The genes are TRBV7-2 and TRBJ2-1; D is ambiguous. CDR3 length: 13 residues. With 4 bases removed from V and 7 bases from J, the gap between germline ends came to 11 bases. In germline, CDR1 is SGHTA, CDR2 FQGNSA. Written as DNA, the CDR3 is TGTGCCAGCAGCTCCCATCCGGCGAATGAGCAGTTCTTC. It codes for CASSSHPANEQFF.

A note on this clonotype: One end of the junction varies from germline; a read error may be responsible. The chain couples TRBV7-9 to TRBJ2-1; the match to TRBD1 covers 7 bases. The V gene's germline CDR1 is SEHNR and CDR2 FQNEAQ (reference sequence). The CDR3 totals 15 residues. CDR3 sequence (DNA): TGTGCCAGCAGCTATACAGGGGCCTCCCACAATGAGCAGTTCTTC. Its protein product is CASSYTGASHNEQFF.

The rearrangement joins TRBV6-1 to TRBJ2-3, with D possibly called TRBD1 or TRBD2 (6 bases each). The CDR3 contains 16 residues. The germline V gene has CDR1 MNHNS and CDR2 SASEGT. Trimming took 1 base from V and 1 from J, leaving 12 bases between them. The CDR3 sequence is CASSEVEGGGTDTQYF. The CDR3, as DNA: TGTGCCAGCAGTGAAGTGGAGGGGGGCGGCACAGATACGCAGTATTTT.

The genes are TRBV12-3 or TRBV12-4 and TRBJ1-1, with a tentative D call TRBD1 (5 bases). The CDR3 is 14 residues long. With 6 bases removed from V and 0 bases from J, the gap between germline ends came to 11 bases. The CDR3 coding sequence is TGTGCCAGCAGCTGGGACCAGTTGAACACTGAAGCTTTCTTT. It yields the protein CASSWDQLNTEAFF.

The J gene is TRBJ1-2, the V gene TRBV20-1; no firm D call. The CDR3 consists of 13 residues. The germline CDR1 and CDR2 sequences are DFQATT and SNEGSKA (reference sequence). V was cut by 3 bases and J by 2 bases, with 10 bases left in between. CDR3 nucleotide sequence: TGCAGTGCTAGGGACGGAAGAAACTATGGCTACACCTTC. Its protein product is CSARDGRNYGYTF.

This clonotype has a single count. The chain uses TRBV12-3 or TRBV12-4 and TRBJ2-3, with 7 bases fitting TRBD2. V lost 3 bases to trimming and J lost 0 bases; unmatched junction nucleotides: 3. The CDR3 sequence is 15 residues long. Here the CDR3 reads CASSFISGSTDTQYF. DNA of the CDR3: TGTGCCAGCAGTTTTATTAGCGGGAGCACAGATACGCAGTATTTT.